One sample yielded the 7 T cell receptor beta chains listed below, sequenced in a study of low-dose radiotherapy and immunotherapy resistance in tumors (dated by TCRdb to the early 2020s). TCRdb shows the sequencer as Illumina HiSeq 2500. Superscript III and a set of TRAV- and TRBV-specific primers were used to synthesize first-strand cDNA, so that both TCRalpha and TCRbeta chains were covered. TCRs were amplified with Phusion for approximately 19 PCR cycles using a constant-region primer together with the adapter attached to the V primers. The public reads were run again by TCRdb, first through fastp at Q25 and then through MiXCR, and only productive beta chains were kept. Rows are unified per CDR3 protein, each entry keeping the most common DNA and genes. This sample comprises tens of thousands of distinct CDR3 sequences, around a third of them detected only once. The top ten clonotypes cover over 8.5% of the sample.

According to the study, the label for this sample's time point signals: before trial treatment. The sequences come from PBMCs, collected before treatment. These receptors were obtained from a female donor with ovarian cancer.

Ten or more counts support this clonotype. This chain joins TRBV20-1 and TRBJ2-2; D gene unclear. Germline loops: CDR1 DFQATT, CDR2 SNEGSKA (reference sequence). Trimming took 1 base from V and 5 from J, leaving 8 bases between them. The CDR3 extends over 13 amino acids. The CDR3, as DNA: TGCAGTGCTAGAGTTCAGGCTACCGGGGAGCTGTTTTTT. Translation: CSARVQATGELFF.

This clonotype was seen just once. The chain carries TRBV2 and TRBJ2-7; 8 bases match TRBD2. Germline V lookup: CDR1 SNHLY, CDR2 FYNNEI. The CDR3 contains 13 residues. V shed 4 bases and J 7 bases; nucleotides not matched to a gene: 6. The CDR3 coding sequence is TGTGCCAGCAGTGTTGCGGGAGGAGGTGAGCAGTACTTC. Residues: CASSVAGGGEQYF.

This clonotype was observed a single time. A read error is the likely source, as a far larger clone sits one nucleotide away. This rearrangement joins TRBV7-6 to TRBJ2-1; D might be TRBD2 (5 bases). The length of the CDR3 is 14 residues. Germline V lookup: CDR1 SGHVS, CDR2 FNYEAQ. CDR3 nucleotide sequence: TGTGCCAGCAGCCGACCGGGATTAAACAACGAGCAGTTCTTC. This gives the protein CASSRPGLNNEQFF.

This clonotype was counted at least ten times. The genes are TRBV28 and TRBJ1-3, with D tentatively TRBD1 (6 bases). CDR3 size: 16 residues. V gave up 6 bases and J gave up 0 bases, with 15 bases separating them. The germline V gene has CDR1 MDHEN and CDR2 SYDVKM. CDR3 bases: TGTGCCAGCAGCATGGCGGGGGGCACCTCTGGAAACACCATATATTTT. This sequence encodes CASSMAGGTSGNTIYF.

This clonotype was detected only a few times. The chain employs TRBV2 and TRBJ1-1, with D possibly TRBD1 on 5 matching bases. The CDR3 is 12 amino acids. Germline CDR1 reads SNHLY; CDR2 reads FYNNEI. Deletions cut 10 bases from V and 4 bases from J, with 13 bases between. The CDR3 loop reads CATGRGGTEAFF. The CDR3 DNA reads as TGTGCCACCGGCCGGGGGGGCACTGAAGCTTTCTTT.

The chain couples TRBV3-1 to TRBJ2-1, with 8 positions matching TRBD1. Germline V gene lookup returns CDR1 LGHDT and CDR2 YNNKEL (reference sequence). CDR3 size: 14 residues. Trimming at V came to 0 bases and at J to 10 bases, leaving 5 bases not matched to a gene. The CDR3 DNA follows: TGTGCCAGCAGCCAAGACGTGACAGGGGCGGAGCAGTTCTTC. It encodes CASSQDVTGAEQFF.

Turning to this clonotype: One junction end does not reproduce the germline sequence, and a read error may be involved. The chain is built from TRBV12-3 or TRBV12-4 and TRBJ2-1; 10 nucleotides match TRBD2. This CDR3 region has 15 residues. The DNA of the CDR3 is TGTGCCAGCAGCCAGCGGGAGGGCCGGTACAATGAGCAGCTCTTC. Translation gives CASSQREGRYNEQLF.